This T cell receptor (beta chain) was retrieved from a study of neoadjuvant anti-PD-1 for oral cavity cancer. The overall study: Patients mostly received three to four biweekly nivolumab doses at 3 mg/kg before surgery. Patients without progression received a fourth nivolumab dose around day 43, then surgical resection on days 50-56.

The CDR3 has 16 amino acids. With 3 bases clipped from V and 3 bases from J, the junction kept 5 bases outside the gene matches. Germline V gives CDR1 WNHNN, CDR2 SYGVQD (reference sequence). Blood cells were analyzed directly, without culture or expansion. The assay was immunoSEQ multiplex PCR, and TCRdb's table has in-frame clones only and misses some. The table includes about 13,000 clones, 71% detected once. This clone was counted between two and nine times. This chain links TRBV10-1 with TRBJ2-1; 10 nucleotides agree with TRBD1. This receptor was identified in a person between 35 and 79 years old with oral cavity squamous cell carcinoma. Sequenced here: PBMCs, sampled before nivolumab (anti-PD-1) treatment. The CDR3 sequence: CASSEIGTGVYNEQFF. DNA of the CDR3: TGCGCCAGCAGTGAAATAGGGACAGGGGTCTACAATGAGCAGTTCTTC.